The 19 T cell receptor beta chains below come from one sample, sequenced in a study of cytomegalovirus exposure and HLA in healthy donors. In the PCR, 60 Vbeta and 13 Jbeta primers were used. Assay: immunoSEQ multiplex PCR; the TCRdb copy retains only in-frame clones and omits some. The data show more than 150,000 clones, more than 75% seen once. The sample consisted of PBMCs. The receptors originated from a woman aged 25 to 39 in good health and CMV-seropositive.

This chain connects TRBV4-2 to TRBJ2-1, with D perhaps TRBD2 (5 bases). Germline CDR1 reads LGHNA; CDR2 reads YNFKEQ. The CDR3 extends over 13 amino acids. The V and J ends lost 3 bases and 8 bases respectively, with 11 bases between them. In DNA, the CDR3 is TGTGCCAGCAGCCAGGGTCGGGGTGATGAGCAGTTCTTC. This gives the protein CASSQGRGDEQFF.

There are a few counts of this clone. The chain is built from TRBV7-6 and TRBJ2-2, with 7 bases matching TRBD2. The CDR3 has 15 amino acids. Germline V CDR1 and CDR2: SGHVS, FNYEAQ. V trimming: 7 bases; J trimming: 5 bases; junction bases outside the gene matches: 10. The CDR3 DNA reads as TGTGCCAGCACCCCCGGGAGCGGGGTGACCGGGGAGCTGTTTTTT. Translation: CASTPGSGVTGELFF.

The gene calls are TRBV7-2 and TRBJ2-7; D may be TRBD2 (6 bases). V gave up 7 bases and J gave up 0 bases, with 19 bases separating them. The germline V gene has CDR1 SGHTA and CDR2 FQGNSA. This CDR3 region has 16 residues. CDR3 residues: CASNEAGSMPSYEQYF. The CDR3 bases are TGTGCCAGCAATGAGGCCGGGAGCATGCCCTCCTACGAGCAGTACTTC.

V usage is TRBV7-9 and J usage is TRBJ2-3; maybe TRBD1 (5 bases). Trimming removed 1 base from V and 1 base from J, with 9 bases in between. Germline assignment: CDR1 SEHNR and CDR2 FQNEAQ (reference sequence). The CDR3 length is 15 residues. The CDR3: CASSLEGHRTDTQYF. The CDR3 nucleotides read TGTGCCAGCAGCTTAGAAGGACACCGCACAGATACGCAGTATTTT.

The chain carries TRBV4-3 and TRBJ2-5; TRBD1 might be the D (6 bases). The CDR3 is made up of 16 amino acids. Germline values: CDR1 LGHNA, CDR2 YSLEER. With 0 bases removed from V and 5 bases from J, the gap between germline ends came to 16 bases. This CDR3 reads CASSQDGGMGEETQYF. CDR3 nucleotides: TGCGCCAGCAGCCAAGATGGGGGCATGGGTGAGGAGACCCAGTACTTC.

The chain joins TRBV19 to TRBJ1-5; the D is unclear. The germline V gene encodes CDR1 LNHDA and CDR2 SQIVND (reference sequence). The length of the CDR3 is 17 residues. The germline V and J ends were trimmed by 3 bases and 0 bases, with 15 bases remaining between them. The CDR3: CASSIESRPYSNQPQHF. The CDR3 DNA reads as TGTGCCAGTAGTATTGAGTCGCGGCCTTATAGCAATCAGCCCCAGCATTTT.

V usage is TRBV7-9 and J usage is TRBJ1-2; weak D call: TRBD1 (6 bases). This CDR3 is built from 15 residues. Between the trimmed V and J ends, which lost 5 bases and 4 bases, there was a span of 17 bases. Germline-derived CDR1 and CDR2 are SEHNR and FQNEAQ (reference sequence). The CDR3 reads CASSLIGQIPYGYTF. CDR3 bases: TGTGCCAGCAGCCTAATAGGACAGATTCCCTATGGCTACACCTTC.

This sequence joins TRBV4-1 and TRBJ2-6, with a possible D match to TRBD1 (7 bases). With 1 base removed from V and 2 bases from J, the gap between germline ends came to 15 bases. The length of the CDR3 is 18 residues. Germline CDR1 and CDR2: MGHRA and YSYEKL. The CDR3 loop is CASSQGQGPGAGANVLTF. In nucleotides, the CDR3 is TGCGCCAGCAGCCAAGGACAGGGTCCGGGGGCTGGGGCCAACGTCCTGACTTTC.

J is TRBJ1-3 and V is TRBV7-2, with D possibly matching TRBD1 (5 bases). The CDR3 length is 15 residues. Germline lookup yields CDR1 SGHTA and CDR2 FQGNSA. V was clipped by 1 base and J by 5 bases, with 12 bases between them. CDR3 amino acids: CASSLVWEGRNTIYF. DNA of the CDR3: TGTGCCAGCAGCTTAGTCTGGGAGGGGAGAAACACCATATATTTT.

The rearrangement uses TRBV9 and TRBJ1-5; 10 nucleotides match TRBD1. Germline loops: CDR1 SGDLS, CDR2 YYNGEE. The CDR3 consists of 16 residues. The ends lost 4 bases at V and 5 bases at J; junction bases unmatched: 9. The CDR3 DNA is TGTGCCAGCAGCCCGAGGAGGGGACAGGGGCATCAGCCCCAGCATTTT. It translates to CASSPRRGQGHQPQHF.

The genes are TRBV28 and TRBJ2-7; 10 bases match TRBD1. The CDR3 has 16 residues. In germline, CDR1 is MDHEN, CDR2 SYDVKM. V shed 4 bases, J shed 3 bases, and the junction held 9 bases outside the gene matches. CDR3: CASSSLYRTGGYEQYF. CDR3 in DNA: TGTGCCAGCAGTTCTCTTTACAGGACAGGGGGCTACGAGCAGTACTTC.

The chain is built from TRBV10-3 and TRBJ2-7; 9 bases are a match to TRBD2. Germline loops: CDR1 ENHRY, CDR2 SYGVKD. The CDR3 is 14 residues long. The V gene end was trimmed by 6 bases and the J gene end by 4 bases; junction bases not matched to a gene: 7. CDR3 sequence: CAISQPGLAYEQYF. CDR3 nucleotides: TGTGCCATCAGCCAACCGGGACTAGCATACGAGCAGTACTTC.

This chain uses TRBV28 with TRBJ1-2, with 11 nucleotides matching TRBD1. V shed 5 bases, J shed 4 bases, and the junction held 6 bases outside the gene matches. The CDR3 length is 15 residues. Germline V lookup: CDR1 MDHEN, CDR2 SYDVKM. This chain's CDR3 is CASSVAGTGGYGYTF. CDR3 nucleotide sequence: TGTGCCAGCAGTGTCGCCGGGACAGGGGGCTATGGCTACACCTTC.

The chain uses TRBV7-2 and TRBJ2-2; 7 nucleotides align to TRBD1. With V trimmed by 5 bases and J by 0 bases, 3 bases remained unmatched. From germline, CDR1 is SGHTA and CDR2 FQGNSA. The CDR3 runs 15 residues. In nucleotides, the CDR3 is TGTGCCAGCAGCGAAGACAGGGCGAACACCGGGGAGCTGTTTTTT. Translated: CASSEDRANTGELFF.

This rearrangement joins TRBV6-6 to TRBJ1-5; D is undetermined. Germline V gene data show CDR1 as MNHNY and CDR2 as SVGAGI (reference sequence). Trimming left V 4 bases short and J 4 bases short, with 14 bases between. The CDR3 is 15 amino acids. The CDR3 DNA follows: TGTGCCAGCAGTTCCTTCCGGGGTGGGAATCAGCCCCAGCATTTT. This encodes CASSSFRGGNQPQHF.

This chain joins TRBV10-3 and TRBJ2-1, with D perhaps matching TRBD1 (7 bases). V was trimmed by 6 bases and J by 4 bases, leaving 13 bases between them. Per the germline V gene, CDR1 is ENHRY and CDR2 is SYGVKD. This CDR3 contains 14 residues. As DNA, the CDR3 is TGTGCCATCAGCGGGCGGGACAGTTACAATGAGCAGTTCTTC. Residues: CAISGRDSYNEQFF.

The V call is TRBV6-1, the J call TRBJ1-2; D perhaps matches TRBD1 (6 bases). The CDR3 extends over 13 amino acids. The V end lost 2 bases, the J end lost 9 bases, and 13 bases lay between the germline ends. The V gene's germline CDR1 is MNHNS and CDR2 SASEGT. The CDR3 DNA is TGTGCCAGCAGTGAATGGGGGCAGGCTAGCTACACCTTC. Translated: CASSEWGQASYTF.

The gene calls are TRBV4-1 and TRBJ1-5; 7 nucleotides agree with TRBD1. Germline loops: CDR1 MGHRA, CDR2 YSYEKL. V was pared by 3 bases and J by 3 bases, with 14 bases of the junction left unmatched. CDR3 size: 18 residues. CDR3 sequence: CASSQDPGTDPLNQPQHF. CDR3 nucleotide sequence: TGCGCCAGCAGCCAGGACCCCGGGACAGACCCTCTCAATCAGCCCCAGCATTTT.

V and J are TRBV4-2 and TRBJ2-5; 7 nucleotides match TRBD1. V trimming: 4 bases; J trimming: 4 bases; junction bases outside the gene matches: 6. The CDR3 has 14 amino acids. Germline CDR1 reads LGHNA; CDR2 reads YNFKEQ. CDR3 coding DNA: TGTGCCAGCAGCCCAGGACAGGCCCCAGAGACCCAGTACTTC. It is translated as CASSPGQAPETQYF.